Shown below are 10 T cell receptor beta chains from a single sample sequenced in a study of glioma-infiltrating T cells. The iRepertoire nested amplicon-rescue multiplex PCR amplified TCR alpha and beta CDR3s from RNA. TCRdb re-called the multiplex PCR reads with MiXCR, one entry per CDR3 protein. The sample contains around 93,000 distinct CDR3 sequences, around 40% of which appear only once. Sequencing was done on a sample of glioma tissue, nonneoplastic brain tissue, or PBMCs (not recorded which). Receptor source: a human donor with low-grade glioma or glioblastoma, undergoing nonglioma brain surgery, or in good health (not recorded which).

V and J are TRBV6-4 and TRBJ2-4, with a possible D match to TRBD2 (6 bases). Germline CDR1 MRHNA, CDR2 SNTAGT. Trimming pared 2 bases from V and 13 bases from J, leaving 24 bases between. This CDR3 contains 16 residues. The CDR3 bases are TGTGCCAGCAGTGACAGAGGTCTAGCGTTGACAGATACGCAGTACTTC. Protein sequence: CASSDRGLALTDTQYF.

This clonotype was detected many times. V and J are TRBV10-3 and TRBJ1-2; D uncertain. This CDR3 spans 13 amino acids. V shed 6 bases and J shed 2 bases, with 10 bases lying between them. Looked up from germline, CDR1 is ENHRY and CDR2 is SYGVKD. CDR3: CAISRTENYGYTF. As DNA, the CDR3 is TGTGCCATCAGCCGGACCGAGAACTATGGCTACACCTTC.

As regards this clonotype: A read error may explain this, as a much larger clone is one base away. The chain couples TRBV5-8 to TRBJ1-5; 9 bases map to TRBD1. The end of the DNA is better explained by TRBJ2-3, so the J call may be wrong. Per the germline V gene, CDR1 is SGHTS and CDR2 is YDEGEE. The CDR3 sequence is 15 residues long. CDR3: CASSPGQGFYQPQYF. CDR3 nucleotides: TGTGCCAGCAGCCCGGGACAGGGATTCTATCAGCCCCAGTATTTT.

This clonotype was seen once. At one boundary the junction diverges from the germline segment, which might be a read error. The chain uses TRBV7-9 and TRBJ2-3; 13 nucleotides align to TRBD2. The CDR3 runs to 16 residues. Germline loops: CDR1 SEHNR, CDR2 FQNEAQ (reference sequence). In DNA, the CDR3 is TGTGCCAGCAGCACCAGGACTAGCGGGGGCACAGATACGCAATATTTT. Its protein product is CASSTRTSGGTDTQYF. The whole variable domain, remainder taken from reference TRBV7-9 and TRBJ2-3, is DTGVSQNPRHKITKRGQNVTFRCDPISEHNRLYWYRQTLGQGPEFLTYFQNEAQLEKSRLLSDRFSAERPKGSFSTLEIQRTEQGDSAMYLCASSTRTSGGTDTQYFGPGTRLTVL.

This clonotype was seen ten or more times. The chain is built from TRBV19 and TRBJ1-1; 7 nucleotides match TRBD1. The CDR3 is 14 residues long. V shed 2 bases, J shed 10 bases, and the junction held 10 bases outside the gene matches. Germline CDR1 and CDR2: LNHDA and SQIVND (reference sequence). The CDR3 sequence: CASSITGRGDGAFF. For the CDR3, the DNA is TGTGCCAGTAGTATAACTGGCAGGGGGGATGGAGCTTTCTTT.

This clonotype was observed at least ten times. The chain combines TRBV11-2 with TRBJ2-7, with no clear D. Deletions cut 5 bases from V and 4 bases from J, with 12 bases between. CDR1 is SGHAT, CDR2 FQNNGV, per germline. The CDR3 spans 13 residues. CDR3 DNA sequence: TGTGCCAGCAGCCGAGAGGTGCGATACGAGCAGTACTTC. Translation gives CASSREVRYEQYF.

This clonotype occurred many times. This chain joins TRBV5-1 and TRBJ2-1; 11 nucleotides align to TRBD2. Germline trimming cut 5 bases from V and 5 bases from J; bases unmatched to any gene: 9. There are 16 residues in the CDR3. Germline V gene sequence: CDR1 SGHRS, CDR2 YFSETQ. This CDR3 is CASREQLAGGDNEQFF. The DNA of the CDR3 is TGCGCCAGCAGGGAGCAATTAGCGGGAGGGGACAATGAGCAGTTCTTC.

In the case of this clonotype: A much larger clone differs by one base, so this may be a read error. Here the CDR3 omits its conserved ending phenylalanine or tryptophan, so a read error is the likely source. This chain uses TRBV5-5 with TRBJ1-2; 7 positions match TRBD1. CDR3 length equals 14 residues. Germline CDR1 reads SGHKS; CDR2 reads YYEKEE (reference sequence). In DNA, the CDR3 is TGCGCCAGCAGCTGGGACAGCGCAAACTATGGCTACACCTTA. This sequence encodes CASSWDSANYGYTL.

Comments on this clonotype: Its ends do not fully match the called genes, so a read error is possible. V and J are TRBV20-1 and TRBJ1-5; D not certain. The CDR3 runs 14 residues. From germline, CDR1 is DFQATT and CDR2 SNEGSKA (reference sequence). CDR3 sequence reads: CRARVYRDNQPQHF. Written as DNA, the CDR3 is TGCAGGGCTAGGGTGTACCGCGACAATCAGCCCCAGCATTTT.

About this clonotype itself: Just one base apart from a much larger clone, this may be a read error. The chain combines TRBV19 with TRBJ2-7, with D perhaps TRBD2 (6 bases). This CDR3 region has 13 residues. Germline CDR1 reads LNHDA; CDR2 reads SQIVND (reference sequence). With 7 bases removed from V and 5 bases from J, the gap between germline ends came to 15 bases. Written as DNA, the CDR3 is TGTGCCAGTATTTCCCTAGCGTCCCACGAGCAGTACTTC. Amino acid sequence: CASISLASHEQYF.